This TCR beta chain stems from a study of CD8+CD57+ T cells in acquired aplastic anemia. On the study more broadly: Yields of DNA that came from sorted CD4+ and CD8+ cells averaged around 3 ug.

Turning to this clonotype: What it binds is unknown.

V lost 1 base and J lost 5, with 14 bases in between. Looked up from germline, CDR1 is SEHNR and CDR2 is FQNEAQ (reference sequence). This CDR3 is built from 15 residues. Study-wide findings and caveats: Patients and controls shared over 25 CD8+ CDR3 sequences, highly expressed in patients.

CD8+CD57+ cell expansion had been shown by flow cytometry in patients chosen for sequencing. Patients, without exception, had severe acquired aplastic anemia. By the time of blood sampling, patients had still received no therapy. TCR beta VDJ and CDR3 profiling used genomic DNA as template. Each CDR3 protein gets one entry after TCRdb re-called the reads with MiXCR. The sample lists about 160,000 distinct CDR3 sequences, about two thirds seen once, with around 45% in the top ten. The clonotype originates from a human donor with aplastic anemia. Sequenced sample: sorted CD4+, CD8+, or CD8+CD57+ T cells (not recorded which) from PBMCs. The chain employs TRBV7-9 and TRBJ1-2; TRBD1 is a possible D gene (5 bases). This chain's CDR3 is CASSLDRGGVYGYTF. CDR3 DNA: TGTGCCAGCAGCTTAGATCGGGGAGGGGTGTATGGCTACACCTTC.